The 25 T cell receptor beta chains below were found in one sample sequenced in a study of vaccination effects on CD4 cells after COVID-19. ViraFEST expansion of antigen-specific CD4+ T cells with viral peptide pools preceded sequencing. Culture proceeded for 10 days, and CD4+ T cells were then isolated. Participants were vaccinated with two doses of either the BNT162b2 or mRNA-1273 vaccine. Measured with immunoSEQ multiplex PCR; TCRdb has only the in-frame clones, and not every one. The table lists 25,000 to 35,000 clones, less than 85% of them singletons. No antigen has been identified for these receptors. The sample in question was CD4+ T cells from PBMCs cultured with HCoV-NL63 spike peptides, obtained after COVID-19 vaccination. The receptor source for this set is a human donor who received a COVID-19 vaccine.

This clone showed up just once. The chain links TRBV19 to TRBJ1-5, with a weak D call TRBD1 (5 bases). Trimming shortened V by 1 base and J by 4 bases, and 11 bases separated the two germline ends. Looked up from germline, CDR1 is LNHDA and CDR2 is SQIVND (reference sequence). This CDR3 contains 15 residues. This CDR3 reads CASSIGTDRNQPQHF. Here the CDR3 DNA reads TGTGCCAGTAGTATAGGAACCGACAGAAATCAGCCCCAGCATTTT.

The rearrangement joins TRBV6-5 to TRBJ2-5, with a possible D match to TRBD2 (6 bases). V was clipped by 6 bases and J by 5 bases, with 19 bases between them. The CDR3 is 15 amino acids. Germline CDR1 is MNHEY and CDR2 is SVGAGI. The CDR3 spells CASRGDWPQSETQYF. As DNA, the CDR3 is TGTGCCAGCAGGGGGGACTGGCCTCAATCCGAGACCCAGTACTTC.

The chain combines TRBV11-3 with TRBJ2-2, with D perhaps being TRBD1 or TRBD2 (5 bases each). CDR3 length: 16 amino acids. V shed 4 bases and J shed 6 bases, with 18 bases lying between them. CDR1 is SGHNT and CDR2 is YENEEA in the germline V gene. The CDR3 region has the DNA TGTGCCAGCAGCTCATCGGGACGGGTAAAGTCCGGGGAGCTGTTTTTT. Translation: CASSSSGRVKSGELFF.

In its sample, this clone was seen once. This chain joins TRBV11-3 and TRBJ2-7; D may be TRBD1 or TRBD2 (6 bases each). The germline gives CDR1 SGHNT, CDR2 YENEEA. The V end was cut by 5 bases, the J end by 6 bases, with 14 bases between. The CDR3 consists of 13 residues. The chain's CDR3 is CASSNLGGGEQYF. The CDR3 bases are TGTGCCAGCAGCAACCTAGGAGGGGGCGAGCAGTACTTC.

The chain links TRBV2 to TRBJ2-2; 11 bases match TRBD2. V lost 7 bases to trimming and J lost 3 bases; unmatched junction nucleotides: 7. Germline CDR1 reads SNHLY; CDR2 reads FYNNEI. The CDR3 spans 16 residues. The chain's CDR3 is CASTGIAGGYTGELFF. The CDR3 bases are TGTGCCAGCACAGGAATAGCGGGAGGGTACACCGGGGAGCTGTTTTTT.

The CDR3 DNA follows: TGTGCCAGCAGCTTGGTATCGAACACTGAAGCTTTCTTT. Translation: CASSLVSNTEAFF. J is TRBJ1-1 and V is TRBV5-5; D unresolved. The germline CDR1 and CDR2 sequences are SGHKS and YYEKEE (reference sequence). This CDR3 region has 13 residues. The V gene lost 0 bases and the J gene lost 1 base, with 4 bases spanning the gap.

This chain links TRBV7-2 with TRBJ2-1, with 9 nucleotides matching TRBD2. The germline V gene has CDR1 SGHTA and CDR2 FQGNSA. The CDR3 sequence is 16 residues long. Losses at the gene ends were 0 bases for V and 5 bases for J; bases not matched to a gene: 5. CDR3 DNA: TGTGCCAGCAGCTTAGCCGGCGGGGGGGGACACAATGAGCAGTTCTTC. Translation gives CASSLAGGGGHNEQFF.

This clone was seen a handful of times. V and J are TRBV24-1 and TRBJ1-2; tentative D call: TRBD1 (6 bases). Germline V gene lookup returns CDR1 KGHDR and CDR2 SFDVKD. V lost 1 base and J lost 4, with 9 bases in between. The CDR3 has 14 amino acids. DNA of the CDR3: TGTGCCACCAGTGATTTCGACAGGTCCTATGGCTACACCTTC. The encoded protein is CATSDFDRSYGYTF.

The genes are TRBV4-1 and TRBJ1-1; D is uncertain. Germline CDR1 MGHRA, CDR2 YSYEKL. V was clipped by 4 bases and J by 1 base, with 7 bases between them. The CDR3 length is 13 residues. CDR3 residues: CASSPRPNTEAFF. CDR3 nucleotides: TGCGCCAGCAGCCCGCGACCGAACACTGAAGCTTTCTTT.

This chain links TRBV5-1 with TRBJ2-5; D not certain. Germline CDR1 and CDR2: SGHRS and YFSETQ. This CDR3 comprises 12 residues. Trimming stripped 4 bases from V and 2 bases from J, with 6 bases between. The CDR3 coding sequence is TGCGCCAGCAGCCCACTTCAAGAGACCCAGTACTTC. It yields the protein CASSPLQETQYF.

This chain connects TRBV6-5 to TRBJ1-6, with a tentative D call TRBD1 (5 bases). Germline V CDR1 and CDR2: MNHEY, SVGAGI. Between the trimmed V and J ends, which lost 7 bases and 9 bases, there was a span of 13 bases. This CDR3 contains 13 residues. The CDR3 bases are TGTGCCAGCACCCACCGGGGGGGTTCACCCCTCCACTTT. This codes for CASTHRGGSPLHF.

The chain couples TRBV7-9 to TRBJ1-3; D is ambiguous. The CDR3 is 14 residues long. Germline V gene lookup returns CDR1 SEHNR and CDR2 FQNEAQ (reference sequence). V dropped 1 base and J dropped 0 bases, with 4 bases sitting between them. In DNA, the CDR3 is TGTGCCAGCAGCTTAGGACACTCTGGAAACACCATATATTTT. As protein: CASSLGHSGNTIYF.

This chain links TRBV4-1 with TRBJ2-2; D gene uncertain. Deletions cut 3 bases from V and 3 bases from J, with 14 bases between. Germline V CDR1 and CDR2: MGHRA, YSYEKL. This CDR3 region has 16 residues. CDR3 bases: TGCGCCAGCAGCCAGGGTCCTCACGCGGACACCGGGGAGCTGTTTTTT. Its translation: CASSQGPHADTGELFF.

This clone was recorded a few times. The rearrangement links TRBV28 to TRBJ1-1; D might be TRBD1 (5 bases). CDR3 length: 14 amino acids. Between the trimmed V and J ends, which lost 3 bases and 5 bases, there was a span of 13 bases. Germline-derived CDR1 and CDR2 are MDHEN and SYDVKM. In DNA, the CDR3 is TGTGCCAGCAGTTTCCCAACTAGGGGAACTGAAGCTTTCTTT. It specifies CASSFPTRGTEAFF.

Only a few counts were recorded for this clone. The chain joins TRBV27 to TRBJ2-7; D tentatively fits TRBD1 or TRBD2 (5 bases each). V was shortened by 0 bases and J by 1 base, with 19 bases between the two germline ends. Germline CDR1 is MNHEY and CDR2 is SMNVEV (reference sequence). This CDR3 spans 18 amino acids. The CDR3, as DNA: TGTGCCAGCAGTTTATCGGAGTTGGGCTGGGACGGTTCCTACGAGCAGTACTTC. This codes for CASSLSELGWDGSYEQYF.

The chain joins TRBV3-1 (or the pseudogene TRBV3-2) to TRBJ1-4; D gene uncertain. V dropped 3 bases and J dropped 0 bases, with 8 bases sitting between them. Germline assignment: CDR1 LGHDT and CDR2 YNNKEL (reference sequence). The CDR3 length is 15 residues. The CDR3 nucleotides are TGTGCCAGCAGCCAGGGCACCCCAACTAATGAAAAACTGTTTTTT. Translating gives CASSQGTPTNEKLFF.

The chain combines TRBV5-6 with TRBJ1-3; 9 bases align to TRBD1. The CDR3 extends over 15 amino acids. With 4 bases clipped from V and 2 bases from J, the junction kept 4 bases outside the gene matches. Germline V lookup: CDR1 SGHDT, CDR2 YYEEEE. The CDR3 protein is CASSAGTGTGNTIYF. The CDR3 DNA reads as TGTGCCAGCAGCGCAGGGACAGGGACTGGAAACACCATATATTTT.

By its share, this clone is medium-sized. V and J are TRBV24-1 and TRBJ2-1; 8 nucleotides align to TRBD2. The CDR3 is 15 amino acids. Germline values: CDR1 KGHDR, CDR2 SFDVKD. V was clipped by 6 bases and J by 3 bases; unmatched bases: 6. The DNA of the CDR3 is TGTGCCACCAGTCGGGGGGGCCGAGACTACAATGAGCAGTTCTTC. Residues: CATSRGGRDYNEQFF.

The chain couples TRBV9 to TRBJ2-1; the D is unclear. The germline gives CDR1 SGDLS, CDR2 YYNGEE. The CDR3 extends over 9 amino acids. V lost 6 bases and J lost 10, with 5 bases in between. The CDR3 DNA reads as TGTGCCAGCAACGACGAGCAGTTCTTC. Translating gives CASNDEQFF.

This clone has only a few counts. The genes are TRBV5-1 and TRBJ1-2, with D possibly TRBD1 on 5 matching bases. The CDR3 covers 14 residues. Per germline, CDR1 SGHRS and CDR2 YFSETQ. Trimming removed 0 bases at V and 4 bases at J, with 10 bases between. DNA of the CDR3: TGCGCCAGCAGCTTGGACCACAGGAGCTATGGCTACACCTTC. Translating it yields CASSLDHRSYGYTF.

The gene calls are TRBV6-2 or TRBV6-3 and TRBJ2-7; 9 nucleotides agree with TRBD1. The junction had 3 bases not matched to a gene; V was cut back by 5 bases and J by 4 bases. The CDR3 has 13 amino acids. The germline gives CDR1 MNHEY, CDR2 SVGEGT. Here the CDR3 reads CASSTGGRYEQYF. CDR3 in DNA: TGTGCCAGCAGTACAGGGGGCAGGTACGAGCAGTACTTC.

The CDR3 DNA sequence: TGCGCCAGCAGCTTGAAAGCCAGTCTAGACTATGGCTACACCTTC. Protein sequence: CASSLKASLDYGYTF. The chain links TRBV5-1 to TRBJ1-2, with D hard to call. Germline lookup yields CDR1 SGHRS and CDR2 YFSETQ. The CDR3 loop spans 15 amino acids. Trimming cost V 1 base and J 3 bases, with 13 bases left between them.

The chain's CDR3 is CASSSGGANTGELFF. CDR3 nucleotides: TGTGCCAGCAGTTCGGGCGGAGCGAACACCGGGGAGCTGTTTTTT. The chain combines TRBV2 with TRBJ2-2; no firm D call. The CDR3 contains 15 residues. Germline CDR1 and CDR2: SNHLY and FYNNEI. V was cut by 5 bases and J by 0 bases, with 10 bases left in between.

This clone was picked up one time. The chain couples TRBV5-5 to TRBJ1-1; D is uncertain. V was pared by 2 bases and J by 1 base, with 12 bases between. The CDR3 runs to 15 residues. Germline-derived CDR1 and CDR2 are SGHKS and YYEKEE (reference sequence). The CDR3 DNA follows: TGTGCCAGCAGCTTTTTTAGACTTACGAACACTGAAGCTTTCTTT. Protein sequence: CASSFFRLTNTEAFF.

This sequence joins TRBV6-6 and TRBJ1-2; tentatively, D is TRBD1 (6 bases). Germline CDR1 reads MNHNY; CDR2 reads SVGAGI (reference sequence). Trimming cost V 5 bases and J 7 bases, with 32 bases left between them. This CDR3 region has 19 residues. The CDR3, as DNA: TGTGCCAGCAGTCCCGATTCGGGGGATGGGGGGGCCTTGATAATTGGCTACACCTTC. It translates to CASSPDSGDGGALIIGYTF.